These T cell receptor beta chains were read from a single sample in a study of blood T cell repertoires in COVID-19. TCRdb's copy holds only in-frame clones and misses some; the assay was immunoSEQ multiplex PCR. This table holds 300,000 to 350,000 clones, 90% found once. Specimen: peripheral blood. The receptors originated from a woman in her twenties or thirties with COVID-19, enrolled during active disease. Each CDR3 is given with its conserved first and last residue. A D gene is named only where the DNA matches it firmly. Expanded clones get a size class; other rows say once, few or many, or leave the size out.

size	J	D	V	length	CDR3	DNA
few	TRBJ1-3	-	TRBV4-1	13	CASSPGNGNTIYF	TGCGCCAGCAGCCCAGGGAATGGAAACACCATATATTTT
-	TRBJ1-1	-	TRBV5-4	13	CASSFDRNTEAFF	TGTGCCAGCAGCTTCGACAGGAACACTGAAGCTTTCTTT
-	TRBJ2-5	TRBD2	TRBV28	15	CASSLALAGVETQYF	TGTGCCAGCAGTTTGGCACTAGCGGGAGTAGAGACCCAGTACTTC
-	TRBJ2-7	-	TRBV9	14	CASSVAGAPYEQYF	TGTGCCAGCAGCGTAGCGGGAGCCCCCTACGAGCAGTACTTC
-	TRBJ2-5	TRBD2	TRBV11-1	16	CASSIGTSAPQETQYF	TGTGCCAGCAGCATCGGGACTAGCGCTCCGCAAGAGACCCAGTACTTC
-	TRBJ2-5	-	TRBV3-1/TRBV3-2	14	CASSPVIYQETQYF	TGTGCCAGCAGTCCCGTAATCTATCAAGAGACCCAGTACTTC
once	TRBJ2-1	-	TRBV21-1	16	CASSIQGATEYNEQFF	TGTGCCAGCAGCATTCAAGGGGCAACGGAATACAATGAGCAGTTCTTC
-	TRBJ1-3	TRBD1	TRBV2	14	CASRPGTDGNTIYF	TGTGCCAGCAGACCCGGGACAGACGGAAACACCATATATTTT
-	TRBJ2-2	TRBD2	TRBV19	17	CASSHRRTSGSTGELFF	TGTGCCAGTAGTCATAGGAGGACTAGCGGGAGTACCGGGGAGCTGTTTTTT
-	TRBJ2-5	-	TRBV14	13	CASSQDPQETQYF	TGTGCCAGCAGCCAAGACCCACAAGAGACCCAGTACTTC
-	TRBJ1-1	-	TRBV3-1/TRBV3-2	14	CASSQGQGNTEAFF	TGTGCCAGCAGCCAGGGTCAGGGGAACACTGAAGCTTTCTTT
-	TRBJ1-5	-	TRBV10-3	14	CAISESGQNQPQHF	TGTGCCATCAGTGAGTCAGGACAGAATCAGCCCCAGCATTTT
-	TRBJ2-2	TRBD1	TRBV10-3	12	CAIRNGQGGLFF	TGTGCCATCAGGAACGGACAGGGAGGGCTGTTTTTT
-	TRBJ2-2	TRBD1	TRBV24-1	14	CATRPGQDTGELFF	TGTGCCACCAGACCGGGACAGGACACCGGGGAGCTGTTTTTT
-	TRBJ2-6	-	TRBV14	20	CASSHFAPRDFLSGANVLTF	TGTGCCAGCAGCCATTTCGCTCCCCGGGACTTCCTCTCTGGGGCCAACGTCCTGACTTTC
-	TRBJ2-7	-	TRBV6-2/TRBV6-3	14	CASSYGAEDYEQYF	TGTGCCAGCAGTTACGGAGCGGAGGACTACGAGCAGTACTTC
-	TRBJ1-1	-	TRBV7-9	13	CASSLARNTEAFF	TGTGCCAGCAGCTTAGCTCGGAACACTGAAGCTTTCTTT
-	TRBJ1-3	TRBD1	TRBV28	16	CASSSADRVSGNTIYF	TGTGCCAGCAGTTCCGCGGACAGGGTCTCTGGAAACACCATATATTTT
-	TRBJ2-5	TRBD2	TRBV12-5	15	CASGPGGGGRETQYF	TGTGCTAGTGGCCCCGGGGGGGGAGGTAGAGAGACCCAGTACTTC
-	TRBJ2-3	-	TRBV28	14	CASSSGFFTDTQYF	TGTGCCAGCAGTTCAGGATTTTTTACAGATACGCAGTATTTT
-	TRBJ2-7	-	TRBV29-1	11	CSGSLFGEQYF	TGCAGCGGGAGTTTATTTGGCGAGCAGTACTTC
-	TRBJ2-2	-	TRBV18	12	CASSTSSGELFF	TGTGCCAGCTCAACTAGCTCCGGGGAGCTGTTTTTT
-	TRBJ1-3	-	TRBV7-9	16	CASSSNRAHSGNTIYF	TGTGCCAGCAGCTCAAACAGGGCGCACTCTGGAAACACCATATATTTT
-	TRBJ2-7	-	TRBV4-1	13	CASSQERQYEQYF	TGCGCCAGCAGCCAAGAACGACAGTACGAGCAGTACTTC
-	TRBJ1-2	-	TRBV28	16	CASSLPLRQLGGGYTF	TGTGCCAGCAGCCTCCCCCTTAGGCAGCTCGGAGGCGGCTACACCTTC
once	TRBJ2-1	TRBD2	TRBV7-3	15	CASSTGLASYNEQFF	TGTGCCAGCAGCACGGGACTAGCTTCCTACAATGAGCAGTTCTTC
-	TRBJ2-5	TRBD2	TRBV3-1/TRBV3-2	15	CASAARPGGRETQYF	TGTGCCAGCGCCGCGCGCCCGGGAGGGCGGGAGACCCAGTACTTC
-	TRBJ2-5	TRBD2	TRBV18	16	CASSSGLAGGQETQYF	TGTGCCAGCTCATCCGGACTAGCGGGAGGACAGGAGACCCAGTACTTC
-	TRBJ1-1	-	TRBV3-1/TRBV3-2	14	CASSQQDRNTEAFF	TGTGCCAGCAGCCAACAGGACAGGAACACTGAAGCTTTCTTT
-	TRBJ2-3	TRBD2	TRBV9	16	CASSGLAGGPGDTQYF	TGTGCCAGCAGCGGACTAGCGGGAGGGCCAGGAGATACGCAGTATTTT
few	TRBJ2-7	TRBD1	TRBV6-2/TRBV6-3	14	CASSPNTGQGEQYF	TGTGCCAGCAGTCCCAACACCGGACAGGGCGAGCAGTACTTC
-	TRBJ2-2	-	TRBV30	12	CAWSDSSGELFF	TGTGCCTGGAGTGACAGTTCCGGGGAGCTGTTTTTT
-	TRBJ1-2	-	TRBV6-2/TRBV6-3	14	CASSSGRSGYGYTF	TGTGCCAGCAGTTCCGGGAGGTCAGGGTATGGCTACACCTTC